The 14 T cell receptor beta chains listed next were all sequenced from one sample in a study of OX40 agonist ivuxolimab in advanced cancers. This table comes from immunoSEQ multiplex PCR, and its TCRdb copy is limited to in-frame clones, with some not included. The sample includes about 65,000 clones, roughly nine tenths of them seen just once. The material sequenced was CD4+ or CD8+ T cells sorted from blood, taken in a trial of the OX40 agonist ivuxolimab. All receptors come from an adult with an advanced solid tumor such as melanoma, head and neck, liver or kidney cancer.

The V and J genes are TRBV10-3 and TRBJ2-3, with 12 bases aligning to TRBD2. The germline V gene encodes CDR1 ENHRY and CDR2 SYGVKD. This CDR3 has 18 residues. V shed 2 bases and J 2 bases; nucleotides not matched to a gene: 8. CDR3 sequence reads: CAISEPTLAGGHTDTQYF. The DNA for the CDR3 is TGTGCCATCAGTGAGCCAACACTAGCGGGGGGCCACACAGATACGCAGTATTTT.

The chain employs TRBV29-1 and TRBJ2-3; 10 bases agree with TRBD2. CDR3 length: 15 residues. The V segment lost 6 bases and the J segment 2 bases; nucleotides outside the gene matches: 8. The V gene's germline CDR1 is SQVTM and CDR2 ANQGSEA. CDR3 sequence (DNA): TGCAGCGTCTCGGGTAGCGGGGGGTTCACAGATACGCAGTATTTT. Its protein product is CSVSGSGGFTDTQYF.

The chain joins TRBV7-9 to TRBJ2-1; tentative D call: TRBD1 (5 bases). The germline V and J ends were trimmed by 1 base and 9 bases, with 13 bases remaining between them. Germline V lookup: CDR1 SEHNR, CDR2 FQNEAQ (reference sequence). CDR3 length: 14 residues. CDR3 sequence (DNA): TGTGCCAGCAGCTTAGATCACGACAGCTCTGAGCAGTTCTTC. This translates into CASSLDHDSSEQFF.

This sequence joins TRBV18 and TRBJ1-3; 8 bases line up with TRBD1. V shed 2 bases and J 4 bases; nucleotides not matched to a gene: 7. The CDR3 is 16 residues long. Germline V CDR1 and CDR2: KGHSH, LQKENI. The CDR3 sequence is CASSPGQGARGNTIYF. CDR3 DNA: TGTGCCAGCTCACCAGGGCAGGGGGCGCGAGGAAACACCATATATTTT.

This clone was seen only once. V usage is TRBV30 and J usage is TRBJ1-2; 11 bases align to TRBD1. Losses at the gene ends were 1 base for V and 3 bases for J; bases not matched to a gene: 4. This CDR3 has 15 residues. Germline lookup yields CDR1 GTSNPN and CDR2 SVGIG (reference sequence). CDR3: CAWSAWTGGYYGYTF. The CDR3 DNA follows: TGTGCCTGGAGTGCATGGACAGGGGGCTACTATGGCTACACCTTC.

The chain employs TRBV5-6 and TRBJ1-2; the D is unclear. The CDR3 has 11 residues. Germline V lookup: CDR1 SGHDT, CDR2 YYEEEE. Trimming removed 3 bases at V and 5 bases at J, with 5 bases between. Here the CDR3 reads CASSSRYGYTF. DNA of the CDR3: TGTGCCAGCAGCTCAAGATATGGCTACACCTTC.

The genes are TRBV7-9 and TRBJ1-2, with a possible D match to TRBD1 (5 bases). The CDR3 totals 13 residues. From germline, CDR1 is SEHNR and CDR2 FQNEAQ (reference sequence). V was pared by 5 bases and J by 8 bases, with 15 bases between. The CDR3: CASSVAGREGYTF. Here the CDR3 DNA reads TGTGCCAGCAGCGTGGCAGGGAGGGAAGGCTACACCTTC.

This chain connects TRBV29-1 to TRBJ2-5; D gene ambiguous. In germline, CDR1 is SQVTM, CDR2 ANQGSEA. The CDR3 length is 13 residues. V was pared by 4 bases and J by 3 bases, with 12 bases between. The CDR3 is CSVVGSEKETQYF. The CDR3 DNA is TGCAGCGTTGTTGGTTCAGAGAAAGAGACCCAGTACTTC. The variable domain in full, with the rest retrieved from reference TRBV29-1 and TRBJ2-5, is SAVISQKPSRDICQRGTSLTIQCQVDSQVTMMFWYRQQPGQSLTLIATANQGSEATYESGFVIDKFPISRPNLTFSTLTVSNMSPEDSSIYLCSVVGSEKETQYFGPGTRLLVL.

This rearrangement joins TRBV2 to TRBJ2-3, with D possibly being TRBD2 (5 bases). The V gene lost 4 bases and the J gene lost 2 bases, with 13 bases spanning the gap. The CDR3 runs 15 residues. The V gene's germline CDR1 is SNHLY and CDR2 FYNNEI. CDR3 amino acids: CASSVDGLVTDTQYF. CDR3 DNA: TGTGCCAGCAGTGTCGACGGACTGGTCACAGATACGCAGTATTTT.

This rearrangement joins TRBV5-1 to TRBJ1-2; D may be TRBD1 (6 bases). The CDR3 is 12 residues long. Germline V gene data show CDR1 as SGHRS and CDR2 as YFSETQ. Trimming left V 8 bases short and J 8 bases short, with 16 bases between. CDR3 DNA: TGCGCCAGTCAGGATCAGGGGTACGGCTACACCTTC. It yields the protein CASQDQGYGYTF.

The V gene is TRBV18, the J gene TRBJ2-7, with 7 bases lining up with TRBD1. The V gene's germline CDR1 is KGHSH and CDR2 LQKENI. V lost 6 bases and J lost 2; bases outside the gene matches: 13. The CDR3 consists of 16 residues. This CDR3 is CASSLGQRRPTYEQYF. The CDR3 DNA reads TGTGCCAGCTCCCTGGGACAGCGAAGACCTACCTACGAGCAGTACTTC.

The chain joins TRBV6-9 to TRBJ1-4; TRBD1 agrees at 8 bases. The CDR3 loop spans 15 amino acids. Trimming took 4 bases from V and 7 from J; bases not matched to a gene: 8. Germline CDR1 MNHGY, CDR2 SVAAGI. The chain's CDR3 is CASSFPDRDCEKLFF. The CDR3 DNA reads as TGTGCCAGCAGTTTCCCGGACAGGGATTGTGAAAAACTGTTTTTT.

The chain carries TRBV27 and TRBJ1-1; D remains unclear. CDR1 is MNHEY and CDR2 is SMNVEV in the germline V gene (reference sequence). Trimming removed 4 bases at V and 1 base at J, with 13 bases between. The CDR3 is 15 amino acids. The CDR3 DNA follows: TGTGCCAGCAGTTCCCTAGGGTACGGGAACACTGAAGCTTTCTTT. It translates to CASSSLGYGNTEAFF.

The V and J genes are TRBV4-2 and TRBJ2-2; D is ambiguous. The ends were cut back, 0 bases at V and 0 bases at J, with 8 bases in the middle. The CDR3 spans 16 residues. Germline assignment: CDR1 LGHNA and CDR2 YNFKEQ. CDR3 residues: CASSQDFTANTGELFF. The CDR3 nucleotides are TGTGCCAGCAGCCAAGATTTTACTGCGAACACCGGGGAGCTGTTTTTT.